Included here is one T cell receptor beta chain sequence, with context. Which antigen it targets is not known. Per-nucleotide qualities are absent, and no much larger clonotype sits a single base away. Trimming takes 5 bases from V and 3 bases from J, and the germline ends sit 16 bases apart. The CDR3 runs 16 amino acids, cysteine and phenylalanine included. Only the CDR3 DNA stays, 48 bases, in frame from base 1. For CDR1 and CDR2, the germline V gene lists SGHTA and FQGTGA. This sample was included in a study of OX40 agonist ivuxolimab in advanced cancers. Concerning the study at large: Ivuxolimab was an agonistic, fully human IgG2 monoclonal antibody directed against OX40 (CD134), a costimulatory receptor. Intravenous ivuxolimab was administered to patients every 2 weeks at six dose levels: 0.01, 0.1, 0.3, 1.5, 3 and 10 mg/kg. Of the roughly 52 dose-escalation patients, hepatocellular carcinoma was present in around 20, melanoma in around 15, renal cell carcinoma in 9 and head and neck cancer in 9. A male proportion of 82.7% and a mean age of approximately 55 years, ranging from roughly 23 to 85, were recorded for the dose-escalation cohort. Prior anti-PD-1, anti-PD-L1 or anti-CTLA-4 therapy was permitted, and checkpoint inhibitors had been received by roughly two fifths of dose-escalation patients. Partial responses occurred in three dose-escalation patients, of whom one had hepatocellular carcinoma and two had cutaneous melanoma. Peripheral TCRbeta sequencing aimed to test whether ivuxolimab altered TCR sequence diversity and caused clonal T-cell expansion. The paper describes the monotherapy dose-escalation part (N of about 54 patients) of the phase I trial of ivuxolimab.

Paper-wide results and their limitations: In partial responders in the 0.1-3.0 mg/kg groups, normalized peripheral clonal expansion was found to be among the lowest, especially among CD8+ T cells. Which antigens the clonally expanded peripheral T cells were specific for was not determined. At doses of 0.1 to 3.0 mg/kg, clonal expansion of both CD4+ and CD8+ T cells in blood was seen between baseline and week 6. After ivuxolimab, CD8+ T cells had more expanded clones than CD4+ T cells on average. Low levels of normalized T-cell clonal expansion were also shown by some nonresponding patients.

Patients with autoimmune disease history or receiving systemic immunosuppression were excluded from the trial. Peripheral blood for TCR sequencing was drawn from every dose cohort at baseline, at cycle 4 day 1 and at cycle 7 day 1. Samples were obtained from an open-label, multicenter, first-in-human phase I dose-escalation trial of ivuxolimab. Adults with locally advanced or metastatic head and neck squamous cell, hepatocellular, melanoma or renal cell carcinoma were enrolled in the trial. Before TCR sequencing, CD4+ and CD8+ T cells were separately sorted from peripheral blood. To sequence the TCRbeta CDR3 region, genomic DNA was isolated from the sorted cells. TCRbeta CDR3 regions were sequenced using the immunoSEQ Assay. TCRdb stores this immuneACCESS table with in-frame sequences only. Part of the clones is absent; in the studies checked, under half of the shortfall reflects unresolved V genes, and no reason is known for the rest. The sample table lists 58,000 or so clones, roughly four fifths of them with a count of one. 0.7% of the sample lies in the top ten.

The source was CD4+ or CD8+ T cells sorted from blood, collected in a trial of the OX40 agonist ivuxolimab. The clonotype comes from an adult with an advanced solid tumor such as melanoma, head and neck, liver or kidney cancer. The chain couples TRBV7-3 to TRBJ2-2; the D gene could be either TRBD1 or TRBD2, each agreeing at 6 bases. The base sequence is TGTGCCAGCAGCACGGGGTCGGGGGCCGACACCGGGGAGCTGTTTTTT. The encoded protein is CASSTGSGADTGELFF.